Presented here are 12 T cell receptor beta chains from one specimen sequenced in a study. Each CDR3 protein gets one entry after TCRdb re-called the RT-PCR reads with MiXCR. Counted here are more than 550,000 distinct CDR3 sequences, more than 13% occurring once; the ten biggest clones make up 3.6%. The specimen sequenced was memory CD4+ T cells from blood. The source of these receptors is a female donor in good health, serving as a healthy control.

The chain couples TRBV9 to TRBJ2-1, with 7 bases aligning to TRBD1. Trimming at V came to 4 bases and at J to 6 bases, leaving 10 bases not matched to a gene. CDR3 length: 15 amino acids. Per the germline V gene, CDR1 is SGDLS and CDR2 is YYNGEE. CDR3: CASSLFHGTANEQFF. CDR3 DNA: TGTGCCAGCAGCTTGTTCCATGGGACAGCCAATGAGCAGTTCTTC.

A few counts support this clonotype. V gene TRBV28 combines with J gene TRBJ2-7, with D possibly matching TRBD1 (6 bases). Trimming pared 8 bases from V and 3 bases from J, leaving 17 bases between. Germline V gene data show CDR1 as MDHEN and CDR2 as SYDVKM. The CDR3 is 14 residues long. The DNA for the CDR3 is TGTGCCAGCGAAAAACGGGGACAATTCTACGAGCAGTACTTC. This sequence encodes CASEKRGQFYEQYF.

V is TRBV20-1 and J is TRBJ2-7; D is unclear. The CDR3 contains 10 residues. Per germline, CDR1 DFQATT and CDR2 SNEGSKA (reference sequence). V gave up 3 bases and J gave up 5 bases, with 5 bases separating them. The CDR3 DNA sequence: TGCAGTGCTAGCAATGACGAGCAGTACTTC. This sequence encodes CSASNDEQYF.

The chain couples TRBV10-3 to TRBJ2-5; 11 bases are a match to TRBD2. V lost 3 bases to trimming and J lost 5 bases; unmatched junction nucleotides: 8. The CDR3 length is 16 residues. Germline CDR1 reads ENHRY; CDR2 reads SYGVKD. The CDR3 loop reads CAISDAGTSGMETQYF. The CDR3 bases are TGTGCCATCAGTGATGCGGGGACTAGCGGAATGGAGACCCAGTACTTC.

This clonotype was recorded many times. The chain uses TRBV7-3 and TRBJ2-1, with 9 positions matching TRBD2. The CDR3 contains 18 residues. Germline loops: CDR1 SGHTA, CDR2 FQGTGA. With 2 bases clipped from V and 5 bases from J, the junction kept 13 bases outside the gene matches. Here the CDR3 DNA reads TGTGCCAGCAGCTTATACGCTAGCGGGGCGAAATCAAACAATGAGCAGTTCTTC. Translation gives CASSLYASGAKSNNEQFF.

Only a few counts were recorded for this clonotype. The chain carries TRBV28 and TRBJ2-1; D is undetermined. Trimming stripped 4 bases from V and 2 bases from J, with 9 bases between. The CDR3 has 14 amino acids. From germline, CDR1 is MDHEN and CDR2 SYDVKM. CDR3 residues: CASSSQQTYNEQFF. The CDR3 nucleotides are TGTGCCAGCAGTTCCCAACAGACCTACAATGAGCAGTTCTTC. Together with reference TRBV28 and TRBJ2-1, the CDR3 gives the full variable domain: DVKVTQSSRYLVKRTGEKVFLECVQDMDHENMFWYRQDPGLGLRLIYFSYDVKMKEKGDIPEGYSVSREKKERFSLILESASTNQTSMYLCASSSQQTYNEQFFGPGTRLTVL.

CDR3 nucleotides: TGTGCCAGCAGTAGACAGACAGGGGGGTACGAGCAGTACTTC. Translating it yields CASSRQTGGYEQYF. The chain couples TRBV6-1 to TRBJ2-7; 9 bases line up with TRBD1. This CDR3 contains 14 residues. V lost 5 bases to trimming and J lost 4 bases; unmatched junction nucleotides: 6. Germline CDR1 is MNHNS and CDR2 is SASEGT.

This clonotype was counted a few times. J is TRBJ1-2 and V is TRBV7-8, with 10 bases lining up with TRBD1. The V segment lost 1 base and the J segment 4 bases; nucleotides outside the gene matches: 3. This CDR3 has 15 amino acids. Germline CDR1 SGHVS, CDR2 FQNEAQ. The CDR3 spells CASSLGRQGAYGYTF. DNA of the CDR3: TGTGCCAGCAGCTTAGGTCGACAGGGGGCCTATGGCTACACCTTC.

This clonotype was counted only a few times. V gene TRBV20-1 combines with J gene TRBJ2-1, with 7 bases identical to TRBD2. Trimming cost V 4 bases and J 7 bases; bases outside gene matches: 13. CDR3 length: 15 residues. Per germline, CDR1 DFQATT and CDR2 SNEGSKA (reference sequence). The CDR3, as DNA: TGCAGTGCTACAAGCGGGACCTCCCTCGGGAATGAGCAGTTCTTC. Its protein product is CSATSGTSLGNEQFF.

The chain uses TRBV6-5 and TRBJ2-1; TRBD2 agrees at 9 bases. Losses at the gene ends were 6 bases for V and 8 bases for J; bases not matched to a gene: 20. Germline loops: CDR1 MNHEY, CDR2 SVGAGI. CDR3 length equals 18 residues. The CDR3 region has the DNA TGTGCCAGCAGCGGCGGGAGGGCCTTCAATGCGTTAATGGATGAGCAGTTCTTC. Encoded protein: CASSGGRAFNALMDEQFF.

V is TRBV5-1 and J is TRBJ2-5; 8 nucleotides agree with TRBD1. Per the germline V gene, CDR1 is SGHRS and CDR2 is YFSETQ. There are 15 residues in the CDR3. J was trimmed by 4 bases and V by 4 bases; bases with no gene match: 9. CDR3 residues: CASSRQGTGVETQYF. The CDR3 DNA reads TGCGCCAGCAGCCGACAGGGGACGGGGGTAGAGACCCAGTACTTC.

This clonotype was counted ten times or more. This rearrangement joins TRBV20-1 to TRBJ2-7; 9 bases map to TRBD2. J was trimmed by 2 bases and V by 7 bases; bases with no gene match: 0. CDR3 size: 11 residues. Germline assignment: CDR1 DFQATT and CDR2 SNEGSKA (reference sequence). DNA for the CDR3: TGCAGTGTAGCGGGAGCCTACGAGCAGTACTTC. As protein: CSVAGAYEQYF.